The 4 T cell receptor beta chains presented below share a single source sample, sequenced in a study of T cells in Graves' hyperthyroidism and ophthalmopathy. Template material for amplifying TCR beta CDR3 regions consisted of RNA transcripts. HTBI primers were the set used in a first-round RT-PCR of the TCR CDR3. From the multiplex PCR reads, TCRdb called clonotypes with MiXCR, one entry per CDR3 protein. The data show over 350,000 distinct CDR3 sequences, 14% to 15% seen once. Sequences were obtained from blood. These receptors were obtained from a man younger than 35 with Graves' ophthalmopathy.

This clonotype was recorded many times. The chain recombines TRBV6-5 with TRBJ2-3, with 7 bases matching TRBD2. This CDR3 is 19 amino acids long. Trimming at V came to 0 bases and at J to 1 base, leaving 13 bases not matched to a gene. Germline CDR1 and CDR2: MNHEY and SVGAGI. CDR3 sequence reads: CASSYSISAAGVGTDTQYF. The CDR3 coding sequence is TGTGCCAGCAGTTACTCGATATCGGCGGCGGGGGTTGGCACAGATACGCAGTATTTT.

This clonotype has a count of ten or more. This sequence joins TRBV7-2 and TRBJ2-5; TRBD2 agrees at 11 bases. The V gene's germline CDR1 is SGHTA and CDR2 FQGNSA. With 5 bases clipped from V and 2 bases from J, the junction kept 16 bases outside the gene matches. The CDR3 covers 19 residues. The CDR3 protein is CASSPSSLLAGVRQETQYF. The CDR3 region has the DNA TGTGCCAGCAGCCCCTCCAGCCTACTAGCGGGGGTAAGACAAGAGACCCAGTACTTC.

This clonotype was detected many times. This sequence joins TRBV11-2 and TRBJ2-5; 7 bases line up with TRBD2. Germline CDR1 and CDR2: SGHAT and FQNNGV. V lost 1 base, J lost 1 base, and 6 bases stayed unmatched. The CDR3 loop spans 16 amino acids. CDR3 protein: CASSLGASGPQETQYF. The CDR3, as DNA: TGTGCCAGCAGCTTAGGGGCTAGCGGACCCCAAGAGACCCAGTACTTC.

This chain uses TRBV5-1 with TRBJ2-3, with a weak D call TRBD1 (8 bases). Germline V gene sequence: CDR1 SGHRS, CDR2 YFSETQ. The V end lost 7 bases, the J end lost 6 bases, and 18 bases lay between the germline ends. CDR3 size: 14 residues. The CDR3 protein is CASSGQGGKDTQYF. In nucleotides, the CDR3 is TGCGCCAGCTCTGGACAGGGAGGGAAGGATACGCAGTATTTT.